These 26 T cell receptor beta chains share one sample of origin, sequenced in a study of PD-L1 blockade in urothelial cancer. As for time point: peripheral blood 6 weeks after treatment start. Sequenced by immunoSEQ multiplex PCR; TCRdb stores in-frame clones only, minus some. This sample has about 50,000 clones, with about 86% found just once. The source was PBMCs, collected around atezolizumab (anti-PD-L1) treatment. The receptors were sampled from a man aged 55 to 69 with urothelial cancer.

V is TRBV9 and J is TRBJ2-3; maybe TRBD2 (6 bases). Germline CDR1 is SGDLS and CDR2 is YYNGEE. The V and J ends lost 0 bases and 1 base respectively, with 12 bases between them. The CDR3 is made up of 16 amino acids. CDR3 region: CASSVGSSGGTDTQYF. The CDR3 DNA is TGTGCCAGCAGCGTAGGATCGTCGGGGGGCACAGATACGCAGTATTTT.

V and J are TRBV7-9 and TRBJ1-2, with no clear D. CDR3 length equals 12 residues. Per the germline V gene, CDR1 is SEHNR and CDR2 is FQNEAQ (reference sequence). V dropped 3 bases and J dropped 4 bases, with 6 bases sitting between them. The CDR3 protein is CASSFSSYGYTF. CDR3 bases: TGTGCCAGCAGCTTCTCCAGCTATGGCTACACCTTC. Full variable domain (rest looked up from reference TRBV7-9 and TRBJ1-2): DTGVSQNPRHKITKRGQNVTFRCDPISEHNRLYWYRQTLGQGPEFLTYFQNEAQLEKSRLLSDRFSAERPKGSFSTLEIQRTEQGDSAMYLCASSFSSYGYTFGSGTRLTVV.

This chain connects TRBV27 to TRBJ1-6; D uncertain. This CDR3 region has 12 residues. Trimming removed 11 bases at V and 5 bases at J, with 10 bases between. Per germline, CDR1 MNHEY and CDR2 SMNVEV (reference sequence). The CDR3 protein is CASSSNNSPLHF. CDR3 bases: TGTGCCTCCAGTAGCAATAATTCACCCCTCCACTTT.

The V gene is TRBV7-8, the J gene TRBJ2-5; 7 bases are a match to TRBD2. The trim removed 3 bases at V and 1 base at J, leaving 2 bases unmatched. Per germline, CDR1 SGHVS and CDR2 FQNEAQ. The CDR3 is 14 amino acids. The CDR3: CASSFGLVQETQYF. CDR3 nucleotides: TGTGCCAGCAGCTTTGGACTAGTCCAAGAGACCCAGTACTTC. The variable domain in full, with the rest retrieved from reference TRBV7-8 and TRBJ2-5, is GAGVSQSPRYKVAKRGQDVALRCDPISGHVSLFWYQQALGQGPEFLTYFQNEAQLDKSGLPSDRFFAERPEGSVSTLKIQRTQQEDSAVYLCASSFGLVQETQYFGPGTRLLVL.

The V call is TRBV19, the J call TRBJ1-5; D perhaps matches TRBD1 (5 bases). V was clipped by 3 bases and J by 0 bases, with 15 bases between them. The CDR3 has 17 residues. The germline CDR1 and CDR2 sequences are LNHDA and SQIVND (reference sequence). CDR3 residues: CASSIPNIGGSNQPQHF. The CDR3, as DNA: TGTGCCAGTAGTATTCCGAATATCGGGGGTAGCAATCAGCCCCAGCATTTT.

This clone was picked up a small number of times. The V gene is TRBV6-5, the J gene TRBJ1-1; 8 nucleotides line up with TRBD1. The CDR3 consists of 16 residues. Germline V lookup: CDR1 MNHEY, CDR2 SVGAGI. V shed 0 bases, J shed 6 bases, and the junction held 9 bases outside the gene matches. This chain's CDR3 is CASSYSIGRGRPEAFF. The CDR3 bases are TGTGCCAGCAGTTACTCGATAGGCAGGGGGCGGCCTGAAGCTTTCTTT.

The V call is TRBV7-3, the J call TRBJ1-1; a weak D match, TRBD1 (5 bases). This CDR3 is built from 13 residues. V shed 2 bases and J shed 4 bases, with 8 bases lying between them. The germline CDR1 and CDR2 sequences are SGHTA and FQGTGA. CDR3 residues: CASSLQGSTEAFF. The CDR3 nucleotides are TGTGCCAGCAGCTTACAGGGTAGCACTGAAGCTTTCTTT.

The count of this clone is one. The chain recombines TRBV19 with TRBJ1-3; weak D call: TRBD1 (6 bases). The CDR3 length is 15 residues. V was clipped by 4 bases and J by 0 bases, with 10 bases between them. Germline V gene lookup returns CDR1 LNHDA and CDR2 SQIVND (reference sequence). The CDR3 region is CASSKTGSSGNTIYF. The CDR3 bases are TGTGCCAGTAGTAAGACAGGCAGCTCTGGAAACACCATATATTTT. Full variable domain (remainder filled in from reference TRBV19 and TRBJ1-3): DGGITQSPKYLFRKEGQNVTLSCEQNLNHDAMYWYRQDPGQGLRLIYYSQIVNDFQKGDIAEGYSVSREKKESFPLTVTSAQKNPTAFYLCASSKTGSSGNTIYFGEGSWLTVV.

J is TRBJ1-1 and V is TRBV2, with a possible D match to TRBD1 (6 bases). Germline V CDR1 and CDR2: SNHLY, FYNNEI. Trimming removed 4 bases from V and 2 bases from J, with 11 bases in between. The CDR3 sequence is 14 residues long. CDR3 coding DNA: TGTGCCAGCAGTGGAGTCAGGGGAAACACTGAAGCTTTCTTT. Its protein product is CASSGVRGNTEAFF.

The rearrangement uses TRBV29-1 and TRBJ2-7; D remains ambiguous. V was shortened by 0 bases and J by 3 bases, with 9 bases between the two germline ends. CDR3 length equals 13 residues. Germline assignment: CDR1 SQVTM and CDR2 ANQGSEA. CDR3 coding DNA: TGCAGCGTTGAAGATCTGGCAATCTACGAGCAGTACTTC. It specifies CSVEDLAIYEQYF.

V usage is TRBV29-1 and J usage is TRBJ2-5; no firm D call. The V gene's germline CDR1 is SQVTM and CDR2 ANQGSEA. Trimming stripped 3 bases from V and 1 base from J, with 12 bases between. This CDR3 region has 14 residues. CDR3 nucleotides: TGCAGCGTTGAGTTAAGACATTTCCAAGAGACCCAGTACTTC. Its protein is CSVELRHFQETQYF. The whole variable domain, filled in from reference TRBV29-1 and TRBJ2-5, reads SAVISQKPSRDICQRGTSLTIQCQVDSQVTMMFWYRQQPGQSLTLIATANQGSEATYESGFVIDKFPISRPNLTFSTLTVSNMSPEDSSIYLCSVELRHFQETQYFGPGTRLLVL.

V gene TRBV30 combines with J gene TRBJ1-1; D is ambiguous. V lost 2 bases and J 3 bases, leaving 7 bases between the germline ends. The CDR3 is 12 residues long. The germline CDR1 and CDR2 sequences are GTSNPN and SVGIG (reference sequence). CDR3 amino acids: CAWSRVHTEAFF. CDR3 DNA sequence: TGTGCCTGGAGTCGGGTTCACACTGAAGCTTTCTTT. Full variable domain (remainder filled in from reference TRBV30 and TRBJ1-1): SQTIHQWPATLVQPVGSPLSLECTVEGTSNPNLYWYRQAAGRGLQLLFYSVGIGQISSEVPQNLSASRPQDRQFILSSKKLLLSDSGFYLCAWSRVHTEAFFGQGTRLTVV.

The rearrangement uses TRBV5-4 and TRBJ2-1; 11 nucleotides line up with TRBD2. CDR3 length: 16 amino acids. Germline CDR1 SGHNT, CDR2 YYREEE (reference sequence). V lost 4 bases to trimming and J lost 7 bases; unmatched junction nucleotides: 10. Here the CDR3 DNA reads TGTGCCAGCAGCGCTAGCGGGGGGATAAGGAGGAATGAGCAGTTCTTC. This gives the protein CASSASGGIRRNEQFF. The entire variable domain, with the rest obtained from reference TRBV5-4 and TRBJ2-1, is as follows: ETGVTQSPTHLIKTRGQQVTLRCSSQSGHNTVSWYQQALGQGPQFIFQYYREEENGRGNFPPRFSGLQFPNYSSELNVNALELDDSALYLCASSASGGIRRNEQFFGPGTRLTVL.

The rearrangement joins TRBV10-3 to TRBJ2-1, with 8 bases matching TRBD1. V trimming: 6 bases; J trimming: 6 bases; junction bases outside the gene matches: 4. Germline-derived CDR1 and CDR2 are ENHRY and SYGVKD. The CDR3 has 13 amino acids. The CDR3 nucleotides read TGTGCCATCAGCCGGGACAGGAGCAATGAGCAGTTCTTC. This translates into CAISRDRSNEQFF.

This chain connects TRBV30 to TRBJ2-7; tentative D call: TRBD1 (6 bases). Trimming pared 0 bases from V and 0 bases from J, leaving 15 bases between. The germline gives CDR1 GTSNPN, CDR2 SVGIG (reference sequence). This CDR3 comprises 16 residues. The CDR3 region has the DNA TGTGCCTGGAGTGTGCAGGGGCAAGAGATCTCCTACGAGCAGTACTTC. As protein: CAWSVQGQEISYEQYF. Using reference TRBV30 and TRBJ2-7 for the parts outside the CDR3, the full variable domain is SQTIHQWPATLVQPVGSPLSLECTVEGTSNPNLYWYRQAAGRGLQLLFYSVGIGQISSEVPQNLSASRPQDRQFILSSKKLLLSDSGFYLCAWSVQGQEISYEQYFGPGTRLTVT.

The chain joins TRBV7-2 to TRBJ1-2, with 7 nucleotides matching TRBD1. J was trimmed by 0 bases and V by 4 bases; bases with no gene match: 11. There are 17 residues in the CDR3. Germline CDR1 reads SGHTA; CDR2 reads FQGNSA. CDR3 loop: CASSSLIDRASNYGYTF. DNA for the CDR3: TGTGCCAGCAGCTCCCTCATAGACAGGGCATCTAACTATGGCTACACCTTC.

This clone was detected only once. The V call is TRBV29-1, the J call TRBJ1-2; TRBD1 agrees at 7 bases. J lost 5 bases, V lost 6 bases, and 9 bases had no gene match. Germline CDR1 and CDR2: SQVTM and ANQGSEA. The CDR3 is 13 amino acids. CDR3 amino acids: CSVRGQGHYGYTF. The CDR3, as DNA: TGCAGCGTGAGGGGGCAGGGGCATTATGGCTACACCTTC.

The chain recombines TRBV11-2 with TRBJ2-3; TRBD1 matches 10 bases. The CDR3 is 16 residues long. Germline CDR1 reads SGHAT; CDR2 reads FQNNGV. J lost 3 bases, V lost 5 bases, and 8 bases had no gene match. CDR3 in amino acids: CASSPTDRGRTDTQYF. The CDR3 DNA follows: TGTGCCAGCAGCCCAACTGACAGGGGGCGGACAGATACGCAGTATTTT.

The CDR3: CASSKGQESSYNEQFF. Written as DNA, the CDR3 is TGTGCCAGCAGTAAGGGACAGGAGAGCTCCTACAATGAGCAGTTCTTC. This rearrangement joins TRBV6-4 to TRBJ2-1, with 8 bases fitting TRBD1. With V trimmed by 5 bases and J by 0 bases, 6 bases remained unmatched. The germline V gene encodes CDR1 MRHNA and CDR2 SNTAGT. This CDR3 has 16 amino acids.

The CDR3 loop is CASSSDRGYEQYF. CDR3 coding DNA: TGCGCCAGCAGCTCCGACAGGGGCTACGAGCAGTACTTC. The J gene is TRBJ2-7, the V gene TRBV5-1; TRBD1 aligns across 8 bases. V dropped 3 bases and J dropped 3; count of bases not matched to a gene: 2. Germline V lookup: CDR1 SGHRS, CDR2 YFSETQ. The CDR3 contains 13 residues.

The rearrangement links TRBV5-6 to TRBJ2-1, with 7 bases identical to TRBD2. Per the germline V gene, CDR1 is SGHDT and CDR2 is YYEEEE. The J segment lost 4 bases and the V segment lost 4 bases, leaving 14 bases of the junction unmatched. The CDR3 has 17 amino acids. CDR3 protein: CASSQSIMGSGYNEQFF. CDR3 nucleotides: TGTGCCAGCAGCCAGAGCATCATGGGTAGCGGGTACAATGAGCAGTTCTTC.

This chain uses TRBV12-5 with TRBJ1-2; 8 positions match TRBD1. V gave up 7 bases and J gave up 4 bases; unmatched junction bases: 5. The CDR3 extends over 13 amino acids. CDR1 is LGHNT, CDR2 FRNRAP, per germline. The DNA of the CDR3 is TGTGCTAGTGTTGGAGGACAGGGCTATGGCTACACCTTC. Translated, it gives CASVGGQGYGYTF.

CDR3: CASRDTGTGGETQYF. The CDR3 nucleotides are TGTGCCAGCAGAGATACCGGGACAGGGGGAGAGACCCAGTACTTC. The V and J genes are TRBV2 and TRBJ2-5; 11 positions agree with TRBD1. Germline CDR1 reads SNHLY; CDR2 reads FYNNEI. CDR3 length: 15 residues. V shed 6 bases and J 4 bases; nucleotides not matched to a gene: 7.

V usage is TRBV28 and J usage is TRBJ2-7; the D gene is possibly TRBD1 (5 bases). CDR1 MDHEN and CDR2 SYDVKM come from the germline V gene. This CDR3 contains 13 residues. Trimming removed 3 bases at V and 4 bases at J, with 10 bases between. This CDR3 is CASSFWGGYEQYF. DNA of the CDR3: TGTGCCAGCAGTTTTTGGGGCGGATACGAGCAGTACTTC. The full variable domain, with the rest looked up from reference TRBV28 and TRBJ2-7, is DVKVTQSSRYLVKRTGEKVFLECVQDMDHENMFWYRQDPGLGLRLIYFSYDVKMKEKGDIPEGYSVSREKKERFSLILESASTNQTSMYLCASSFWGGYEQYFGPGTRLTVT.

V gene TRBV6-5 combines with J gene TRBJ2-3; D might be TRBD1 (6 bases). CDR1 is MNHEY and CDR2 is SVGAGI in the germline V gene. The V end was cut by 5 bases, the J end by 6 bases, with 9 bases between. The CDR3 has 12 residues. CDR3 in DNA: TGTGCCAGCAGTCTCCAGGGGGATACGCAGTATTTT. This gives the protein CASSLQGDTQYF.

This chain connects TRBV18 to TRBJ2-5, with TRBD1 identical over 8 bases. V gave up 6 bases and J gave up 7 bases; unmatched junction bases: 10. Germline V gives CDR1 KGHSH, CDR2 LQKENI. The CDR3 is 14 amino acids. The DNA of the CDR3 is TGTGCCAGCTCGCAGGGGGCAGACCCAGGGACCCAGTACTTC. Protein product: CASSQGADPGTQYF.